The present entry profiles one T cell receptor beta chain with its context. Germline CDR1 ENHRY, CDR2 SYGVKD. CDR3 length: 14 amino acids. Trimming pared 3 bases from V and 4 bases from J, leaving 12 bases between. Data came from immunoSEQ multiplex PCR; TCRdb stores just in-frame clones and leaves some out. The sample lists roughly 350,000 clones; around nine tenths were seen once. The data were taken from a study of blood T cell repertoires in COVID-19. V and J are TRBV10-3 and TRBJ1-2; tentatively, D is TRBD1 (5 bases). Sequencing was done on a sample of peripheral blood. This TCR came from a woman between 65 and 79 years old with COVID-19, enrolled during active disease. CDR3 sequence (DNA): TGTGCCATCAGTGAAGGGGTTACGGGCTATGGCTACACCTTC. It codes for CAISEGVTGYGYTF.